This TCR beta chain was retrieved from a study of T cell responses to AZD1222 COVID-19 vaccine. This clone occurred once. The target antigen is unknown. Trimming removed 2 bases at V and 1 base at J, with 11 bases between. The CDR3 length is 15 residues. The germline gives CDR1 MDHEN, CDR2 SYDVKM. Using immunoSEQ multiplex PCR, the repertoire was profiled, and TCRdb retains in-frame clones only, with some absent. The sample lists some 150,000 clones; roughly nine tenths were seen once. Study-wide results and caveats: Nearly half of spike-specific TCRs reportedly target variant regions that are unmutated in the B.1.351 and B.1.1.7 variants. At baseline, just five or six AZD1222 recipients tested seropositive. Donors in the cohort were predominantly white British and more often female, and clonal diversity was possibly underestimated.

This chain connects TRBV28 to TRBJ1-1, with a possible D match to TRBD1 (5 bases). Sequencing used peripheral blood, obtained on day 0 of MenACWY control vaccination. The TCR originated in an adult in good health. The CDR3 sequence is CASSLRDAGNTEAFF. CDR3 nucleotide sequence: TGTGCCAGCAGTTTAAGGGACGCGGGGAACACTGAAGCTTTCTTT.